This TCR beta chain was retrieved from a study of blood T cell repertoires in COVID-19. Study information: The samples span acute and convalescent COVID-19 from the United States, Italy and Spain.

The CDR3 is 15 amino acids. The V end was cut by 5 bases, the J end by 2 bases, with 14 bases between. Germline loops: CDR1 SEHNR, CDR2 FQNEAQ (reference sequence). TCRdb keeps only in-frame clones here, not all; method: immunoSEQ multiplex PCR. The sample contains 99,000 or so clones, 65% to 85% of which appear only once. The chain combines TRBV7-9 with TRBJ2-3; perhaps TRBD1 as D (6 bases). The TCR was taken from a man aged 70-80 years with active or convalescent COVID-19. Material for sequencing was peripheral blood. The DNA for the CDR3 is TGTGCCAGCAGCCCGGGACAAATCTCCACAGATACGCAGTATTTT. The encoded protein is CASSPGQISTDTQYF.